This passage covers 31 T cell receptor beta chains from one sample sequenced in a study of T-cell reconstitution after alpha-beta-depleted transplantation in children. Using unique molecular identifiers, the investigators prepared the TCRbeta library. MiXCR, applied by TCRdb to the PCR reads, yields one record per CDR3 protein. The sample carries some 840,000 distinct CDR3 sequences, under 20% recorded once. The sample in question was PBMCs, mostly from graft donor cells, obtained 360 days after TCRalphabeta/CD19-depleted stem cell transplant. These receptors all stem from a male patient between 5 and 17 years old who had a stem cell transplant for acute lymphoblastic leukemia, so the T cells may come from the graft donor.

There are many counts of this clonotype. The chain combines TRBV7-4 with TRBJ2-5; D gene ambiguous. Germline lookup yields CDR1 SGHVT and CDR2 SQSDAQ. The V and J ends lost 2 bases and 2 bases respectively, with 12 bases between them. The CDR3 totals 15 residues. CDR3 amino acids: CASSLPVQEQETQYF. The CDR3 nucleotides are TGTGCCAGCAGCTTACCCGTCCAGGAACAAGAGACCCAGTACTTC.

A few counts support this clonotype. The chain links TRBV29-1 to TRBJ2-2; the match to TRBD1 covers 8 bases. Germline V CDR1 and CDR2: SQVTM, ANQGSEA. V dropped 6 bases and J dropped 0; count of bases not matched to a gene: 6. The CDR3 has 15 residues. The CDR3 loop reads CSVARGLTNTGELFF. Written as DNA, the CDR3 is TGCAGCGTGGCCAGGGGGCTAACGAACACCGGGGAGCTGTTTTTT.

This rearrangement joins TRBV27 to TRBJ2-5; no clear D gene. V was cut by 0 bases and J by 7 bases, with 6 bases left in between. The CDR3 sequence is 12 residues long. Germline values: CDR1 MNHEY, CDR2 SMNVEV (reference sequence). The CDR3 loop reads CASSLSTGTQYF. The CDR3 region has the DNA TGTGCCAGCAGTTTATCAACGGGGACCCAGTACTTC.

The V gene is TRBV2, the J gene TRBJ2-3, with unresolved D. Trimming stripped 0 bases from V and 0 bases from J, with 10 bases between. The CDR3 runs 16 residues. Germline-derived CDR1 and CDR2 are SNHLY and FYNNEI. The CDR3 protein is CASSEAWTGSTDTQYF. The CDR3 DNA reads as TGTGCCAGCAGTGAAGCCTGGACGGGTAGCACAGATACGCAGTATTTT.

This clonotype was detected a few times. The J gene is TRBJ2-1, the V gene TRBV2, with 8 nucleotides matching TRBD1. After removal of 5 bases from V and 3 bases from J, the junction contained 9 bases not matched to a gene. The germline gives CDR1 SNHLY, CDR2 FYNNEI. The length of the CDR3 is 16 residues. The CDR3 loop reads CASSWWQTGGYNEQFF. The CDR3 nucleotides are TGTGCCAGCAGTTGGTGGCAAACAGGGGGCTACAATGAGCAGTTCTTC.

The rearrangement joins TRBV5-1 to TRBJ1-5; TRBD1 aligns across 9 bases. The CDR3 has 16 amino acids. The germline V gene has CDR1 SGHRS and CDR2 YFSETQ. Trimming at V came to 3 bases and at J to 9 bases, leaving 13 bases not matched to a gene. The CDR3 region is CASSSGTGTVSGPQHF. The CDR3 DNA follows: TGCGCCAGCAGCTCCGGGACAGGGACAGTGAGTGGGCCCCAGCATTTT. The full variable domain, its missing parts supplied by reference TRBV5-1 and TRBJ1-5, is KAGVTQTPRYLIKTRGQQVTLSCSPISGHRSVSWYQQTPGQGLQFLFEYFSETQRNKGNFPGRFSGRQFSNSRSEMNVSTLELGDSALYLCASSSGTGTVSGPQHFGDGTRLSIL.

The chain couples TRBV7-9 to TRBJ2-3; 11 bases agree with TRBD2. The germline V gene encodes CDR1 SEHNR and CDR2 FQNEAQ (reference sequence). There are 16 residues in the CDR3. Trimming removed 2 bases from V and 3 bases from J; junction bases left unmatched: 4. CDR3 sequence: CASSLTTSGRTDTQYF. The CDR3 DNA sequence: TGTGCCAGCAGCTTAACCACTAGCGGGAGAACAGATACGCAGTATTTT.

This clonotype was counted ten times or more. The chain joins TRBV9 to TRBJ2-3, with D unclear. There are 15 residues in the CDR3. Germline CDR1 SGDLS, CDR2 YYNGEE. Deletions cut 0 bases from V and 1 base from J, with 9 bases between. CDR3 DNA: TGTGCCAGCAGCGTAGTGGTGAGAGGCACAGATACGCAGTATTTT. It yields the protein CASSVVVRGTDTQYF.

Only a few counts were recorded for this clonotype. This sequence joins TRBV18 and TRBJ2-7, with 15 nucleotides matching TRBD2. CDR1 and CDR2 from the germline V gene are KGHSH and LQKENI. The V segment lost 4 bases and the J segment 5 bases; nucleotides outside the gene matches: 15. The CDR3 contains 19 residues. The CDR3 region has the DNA TGTGCCAGCTCACGGCCGGGACTAGCGGGAGGACCCCTGGAGGACGAGCAGTACTTC. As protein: CASSRPGLAGGPLEDEQYF.

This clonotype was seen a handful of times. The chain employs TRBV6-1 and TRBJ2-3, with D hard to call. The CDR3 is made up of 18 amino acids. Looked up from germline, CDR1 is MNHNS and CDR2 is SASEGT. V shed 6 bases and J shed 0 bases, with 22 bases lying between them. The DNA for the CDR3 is TGTGCCAGCAGCCAGATCCTTGCGGCGCGTGGAAGCACAGATACGCAGTATTTT. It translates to CASSQILAARGSTDTQYF.

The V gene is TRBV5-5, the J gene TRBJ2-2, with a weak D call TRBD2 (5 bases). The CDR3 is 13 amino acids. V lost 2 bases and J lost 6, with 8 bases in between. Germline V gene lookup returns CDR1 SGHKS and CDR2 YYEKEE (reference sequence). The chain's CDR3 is CASSLAAAGELFF. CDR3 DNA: TGTGCCAGCAGCTTAGCAGCGGCCGGGGAGCTGTTTTTT.

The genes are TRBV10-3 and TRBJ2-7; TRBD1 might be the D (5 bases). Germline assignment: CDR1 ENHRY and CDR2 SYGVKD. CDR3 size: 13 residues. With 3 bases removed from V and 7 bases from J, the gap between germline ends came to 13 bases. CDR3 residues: CAISEQVPGEQYF. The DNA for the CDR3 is TGTGCCATCAGTGAACAGGTCCCCGGGGAGCAGTACTTC.

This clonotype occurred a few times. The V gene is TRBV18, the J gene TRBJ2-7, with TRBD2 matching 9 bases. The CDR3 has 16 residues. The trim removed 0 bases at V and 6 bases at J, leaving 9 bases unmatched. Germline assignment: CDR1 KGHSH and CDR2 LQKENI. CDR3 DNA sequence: TGTGCCAGCTCACCACCGAAGTTAGCGGGAGCTGGCGAGCAGTACTTC. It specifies CASSPPKLAGAGEQYF.

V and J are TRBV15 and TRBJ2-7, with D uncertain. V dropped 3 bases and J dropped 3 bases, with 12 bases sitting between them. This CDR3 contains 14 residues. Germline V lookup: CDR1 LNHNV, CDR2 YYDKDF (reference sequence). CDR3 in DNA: TGTGCCACCAGCAGTTCAGGCGGATTCTACGAGCAGTACTTC. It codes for CATSSSGGFYEQYF. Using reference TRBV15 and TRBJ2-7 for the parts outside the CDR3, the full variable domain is DAMVIQNPRYQVTQFGKPVTLSCSQTLNHNVMYWYQQKSSQAPKLLFHYYDKDFNNEADTPDNFQSRRPNTSFCFLDIRSPGLGDTAMYLCATSSSGGFYEQYFGPGTRLTVT.

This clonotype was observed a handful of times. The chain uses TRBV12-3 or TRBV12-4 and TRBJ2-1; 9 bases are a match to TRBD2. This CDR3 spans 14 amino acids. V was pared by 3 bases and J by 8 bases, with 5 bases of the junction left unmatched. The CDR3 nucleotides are TGTGCCAGCAGTTTTAGCGGGAGAAGCGATGAGCAGTTCTTC. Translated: CASSFSGRSDEQFF.

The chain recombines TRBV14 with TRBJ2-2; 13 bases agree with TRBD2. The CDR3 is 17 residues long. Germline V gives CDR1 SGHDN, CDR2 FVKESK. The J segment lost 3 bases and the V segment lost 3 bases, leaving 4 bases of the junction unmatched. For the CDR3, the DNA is TGTGCCAGCAGCCAGCCCGGACTAGCGGGAGACACCGGGGAGCTGTTTTTT. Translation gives CASSQPGLAGDTGELFF.

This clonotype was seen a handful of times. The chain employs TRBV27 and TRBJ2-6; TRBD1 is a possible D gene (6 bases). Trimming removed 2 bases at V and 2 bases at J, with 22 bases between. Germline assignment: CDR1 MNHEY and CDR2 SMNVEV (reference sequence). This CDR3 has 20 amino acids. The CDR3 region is CASSLIRFGTSLPGANVLTF. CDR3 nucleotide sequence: TGTGCCAGCAGTTTAATAAGGTTCGGGACATCACTTCCTGGGGCCAACGTCCTGACTTTC.

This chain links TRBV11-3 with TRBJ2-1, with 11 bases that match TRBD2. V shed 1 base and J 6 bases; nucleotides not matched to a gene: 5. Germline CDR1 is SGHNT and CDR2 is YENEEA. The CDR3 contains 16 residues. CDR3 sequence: CASSLGGLAGINEQFF. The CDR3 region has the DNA TGTGCCAGCAGCTTAGGAGGACTAGCGGGTATCAATGAGCAGTTCTTC.

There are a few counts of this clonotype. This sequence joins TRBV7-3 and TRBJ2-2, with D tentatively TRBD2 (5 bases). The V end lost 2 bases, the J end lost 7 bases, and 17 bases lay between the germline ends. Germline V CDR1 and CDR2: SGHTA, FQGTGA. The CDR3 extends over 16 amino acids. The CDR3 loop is CASSLFSGVGNGELFF. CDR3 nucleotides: TGTGCCAGCAGCTTATTTTCTGGAGTCGGGAACGGGGAGCTGTTTTTT.

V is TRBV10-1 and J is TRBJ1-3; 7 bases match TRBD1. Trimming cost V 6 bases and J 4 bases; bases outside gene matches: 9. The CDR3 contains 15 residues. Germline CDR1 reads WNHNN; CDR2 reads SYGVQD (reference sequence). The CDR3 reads CASSADRDRGNTIYF. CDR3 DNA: TGCGCCAGCAGCGCCGACAGGGATCGAGGAAACACCATATATTTT.

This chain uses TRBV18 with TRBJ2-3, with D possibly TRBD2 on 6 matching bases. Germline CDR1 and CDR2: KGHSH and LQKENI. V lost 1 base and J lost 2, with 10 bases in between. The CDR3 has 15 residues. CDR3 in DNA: TGTGCCAGCTCACCACTGGGGGGATTCACAGATACGCAGTATTTT. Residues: CASSPLGGFTDTQYF.

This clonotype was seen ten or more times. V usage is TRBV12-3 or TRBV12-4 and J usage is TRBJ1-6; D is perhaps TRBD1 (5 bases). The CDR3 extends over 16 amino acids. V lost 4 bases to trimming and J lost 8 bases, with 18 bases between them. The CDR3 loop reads CASSSAGTPSYSPLHF. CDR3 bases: TGTGCCAGCAGTTCCGCCGGGACGCCGAGTTATTCACCCCTCCACTTT.

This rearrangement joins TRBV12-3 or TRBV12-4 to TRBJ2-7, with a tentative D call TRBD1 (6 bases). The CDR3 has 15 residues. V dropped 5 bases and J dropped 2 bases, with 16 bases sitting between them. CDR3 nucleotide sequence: TGTGCCAGCAGTCCGACACAGGGCTCTACCTACGAGCAGTACTTC. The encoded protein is CASSPTQGSTYEQYF.

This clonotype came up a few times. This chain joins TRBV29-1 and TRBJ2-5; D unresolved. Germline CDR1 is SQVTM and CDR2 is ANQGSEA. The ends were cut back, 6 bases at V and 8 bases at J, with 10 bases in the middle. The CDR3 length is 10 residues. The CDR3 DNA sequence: TGCAGCGTGGCTCGGCCTACCCAGTACTTC. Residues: CSVARPTQYF.

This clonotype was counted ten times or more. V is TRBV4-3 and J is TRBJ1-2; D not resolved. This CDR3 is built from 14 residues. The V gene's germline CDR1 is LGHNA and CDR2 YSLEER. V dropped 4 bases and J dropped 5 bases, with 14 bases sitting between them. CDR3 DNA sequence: TGCGCCAGCAGCCCTAACCGGGATGTTTATGGCTACACCTTC. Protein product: CASSPNRDVYGYTF.

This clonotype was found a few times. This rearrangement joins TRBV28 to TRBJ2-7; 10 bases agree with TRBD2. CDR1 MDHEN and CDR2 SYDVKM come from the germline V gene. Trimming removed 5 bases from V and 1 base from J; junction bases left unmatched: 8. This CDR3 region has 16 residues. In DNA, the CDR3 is TGTGCCAGCAGTCCTAGCGGGAGAAGTTGGTCCTACGAGCAGTACTTC. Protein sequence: CASSPSGRSWSYEQYF.

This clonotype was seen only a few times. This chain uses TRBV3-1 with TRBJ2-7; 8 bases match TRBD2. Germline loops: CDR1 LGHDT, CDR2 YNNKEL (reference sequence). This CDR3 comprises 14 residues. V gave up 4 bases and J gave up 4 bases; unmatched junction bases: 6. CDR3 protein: CASSLSGRRYEQYF. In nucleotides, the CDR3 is TGTGCCAGCAGCCTAAGCGGGAGACGGTACGAGCAGTACTTC.

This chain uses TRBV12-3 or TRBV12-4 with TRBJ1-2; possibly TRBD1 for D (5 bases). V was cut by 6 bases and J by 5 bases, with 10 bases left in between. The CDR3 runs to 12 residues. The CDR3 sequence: CASSRRQYGYTF. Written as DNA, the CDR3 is TGTGCCAGCAGCCGACGACAGTATGGCTACACCTTC.

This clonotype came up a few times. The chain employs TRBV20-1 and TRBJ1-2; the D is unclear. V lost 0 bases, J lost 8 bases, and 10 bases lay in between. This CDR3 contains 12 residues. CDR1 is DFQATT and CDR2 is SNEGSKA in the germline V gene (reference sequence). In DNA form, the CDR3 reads TGCAGTGCTAGAGAAGGTCTTGGGGGCTACACCTTC. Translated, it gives CSAREGLGGYTF.

The chain's CDR3 is CASSLAPDYEQYF. CDR3 DNA: TGCGCCAGCAGCTTGGCCCCGGACTACGAGCAGTACTTC. The rearrangement links TRBV5-1 to TRBJ2-7; the D is unclear. Trimming took off 0 bases at V and 3 bases at J, with 7 bases between the two ends. CDR1 SGHRS and CDR2 YFSETQ come from the germline V gene. The CDR3 extends over 13 amino acids.

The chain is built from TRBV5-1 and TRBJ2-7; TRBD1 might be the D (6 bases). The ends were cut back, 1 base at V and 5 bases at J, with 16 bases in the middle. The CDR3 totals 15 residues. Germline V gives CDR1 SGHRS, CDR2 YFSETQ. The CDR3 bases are TGCGCCAGCAGCTTGAATCTCCAGGGGTATCACGAGCAGTACTTC. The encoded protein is CASSLNLQGYHEQYF.